This T cell receptor beta chain was recovered during a study of blood T cell repertoires in COVID-19. Looking at the study overall: PBMCs, B-cell-depleted T cells, or T cells were the source of the cDNA or gDNA that made up the material.

TCRdb's copy holds only in-frame clones and misses some; the assay was immunoSEQ multiplex PCR. Here the sample spans about 280,000 clones, roughly 90% being singletons. There are 19 residues in the CDR3. Between the trimmed V and J ends, which lost 7 bases and 5 bases, there was a span of 32 bases. Germline loops: CDR1 ENHRY, CDR2 SYGVKD. The sequenced sample was peripheral blood. This TCR derives from a man aged 18 to 29 with active or convalescent COVID-19. This chain connects TRBV10-3 to TRBJ1-2; maybe TRBD1 (5 bases). CDR3 coding DNA: TGTGCCATCACGCAGGCGTTTCTGATTCCGACAGACCTCCTATATGGCTACACCTTC. This encodes CAITQAFLIPTDLLYGYTF.